The source of this T cell receptor (beta chain) is a study of monozygotic twins with inflammatory bowel disease (dated by TCRdb to between 2018 and 2021). For context, the study as a whole: In total, approximately 28 monozygotic twin pairs made up the full study: 19 Danish pairs, all IBD-discordant, plus nine German pairs, of which four were IBD-concordant and five were IBD-discordant. Each individual had, on average, about 151 000 unique TCRalpha sequences and 181 000 unique TCRbeta sequences available for analysis. Within discordant pairs, disease-associated traits were sought mainly by comparing IBD patients with their genetically identical healthy co-twins.

From each donor, an approximately 2.5 ml peripheral blood sample was drawn into PAXgene tubes and stored at -80 degrees C. Total RNA was isolated from whole blood with the PAXgene blood miRNA kit on an automated QIAcube, without T cell sorting. Peripheral blood from monozygotic twin pairs, either concordant or discordant for inflammatory bowel disease, underwent deep TCRalpha and TCRbeta repertoire profiling that used unique molecular barcoding. Smoking habits were recorded for all twin pairs, with individuals classified as current, former or never smokers. Paper-wide results and their limitations: Because patients received different immunosuppressive treatments, the repertoires may have picked up extra background noise and variability between individuals. Repertoire similarity did not differ between concordant and discordant twins, which could be due to limited statistical power. IBD patients shared fewer clonotypes with other individuals than healthy twins did, most markedly in patients showing signs of disease activity. The results gave no support for a single strong signal or clonotype linked to IBD. Different T cell subtypes could not be distinguished in the analysis. IBD patients had lower TCRbeta repertoire diversity, measured by the inverse Simpson index, than their healthy co-twins.

The library was made by 5' RACE. For each TCR library, 3,500 to 4,000 ng of total RNA was used. cDNA was synthesized with SMARTScribe reverse transcriptase in eight separate reactions per sample. During cDNA synthesis, unique molecular identifiers containing a 6-nucleotide sample barcode were introduced by template switching. TCRalpha and TCRbeta cDNA was amplified in two nested PCRs of around 15 and 9 cycles, and bead purification was carried out after each PCR. Before amplification, the cDNA was both treated with uracil DNA-glycosylase and purified with the QIAquick PCR purification kit. The second PCR was the step at which Illumina TruSeq-compatible adapters and sample-specific barcodes were added. Library quality and concentration were checked on TapeStation and Qubit, and libraries were pooled at 5 to 6.5 ng each. Sequencing of pooled libraries was carried out on an Illumina HiSeq2500 single-index Rapid Run using 2 x 100 bp reads and custom sequencing primers. The authors' analysis ran thus. MiGEC version 1.2.6 was used for UMI-based consensus assembly to correct PCR and sequencing errors. V(D)J alignment, clonotype assembly and CDR3 extraction were performed with MiXCR version 2.1.1. To normalise gene usage, clonotype sharing and MAIT/NKT TCR abundance, the top 1000, 10 000 and 20 000 clonotypes in each sample were analysed. After downsampling to 27 000 UMIs, diversity was calculated as the inverse Simpson index using the vegan R package. Paired Mann-Whitney U tests on discordant twin pairs were used, with Benjamini-Hochberg multiple-testing correction. TCRdb reprocessed the reads and lists each CDR3 protein sequence as a single entry, with no DNA. In this record, the V and J calls reflect TCRdb's handling and not the investigators' own analysis. The sample table gives roughly 100,000 distinct CDR3 sequences. More than 1.5% of the sample is in the top ten clones.

The CDR3 goes from the cysteine to the phenylalanine over 14 residues. No DNA has been recorded. The germline V gene specifies SGHVS as CDR1 and FQNEAQ as CDR2. Regarding this clonotype: Its antigen is currently not known.

Sequencing input: blood. Rearrangement joined TRBV7-8 to TRBJ1-4; there is no DNA to check the TCRdb D call of TRBD1. The TCR originated in a human donor with ulcerative colitis or Crohn's disease, or a healthy co-twin of an affected twin (not recorded which). CDR3 sequence: CASSRDRGNEKLFF.